The clone carrying this TCR beta chain was seen only a few times. V lost 4 bases to trimming and J lost 5 bases; unmatched junction nucleotides: 3. The germline V gene has CDR1 KGHSH and CDR2 LQKENI. The CDR3 totals 15 residues. Data came from immunoSEQ multiplex PCR; TCRdb stores just in-frame clones and leaves some out. Among over 85,000 clones, 65% to 80% were seen once, and the ten largest hold under 10%. These data belong to a study of blood T cell repertoires in COVID-19. Study overall: Sources were T cells, B-cell-depleted T cells, or PBMCs; the material itself was cDNA or gDNA.

Sequencing input: peripheral blood. The chain employs TRBV18 and TRBJ1-5; 12 bases are shared with TRBD1. The TCR originated in a woman aged 55-69 years with acute or convalescent COVID-19. CDR3 in DNA: TGTGCCAGCTCACAGGGACAGGGGGCTTATCAGCCCCAGCATTTT. Translated: CASSQGQGAYQPQHF.